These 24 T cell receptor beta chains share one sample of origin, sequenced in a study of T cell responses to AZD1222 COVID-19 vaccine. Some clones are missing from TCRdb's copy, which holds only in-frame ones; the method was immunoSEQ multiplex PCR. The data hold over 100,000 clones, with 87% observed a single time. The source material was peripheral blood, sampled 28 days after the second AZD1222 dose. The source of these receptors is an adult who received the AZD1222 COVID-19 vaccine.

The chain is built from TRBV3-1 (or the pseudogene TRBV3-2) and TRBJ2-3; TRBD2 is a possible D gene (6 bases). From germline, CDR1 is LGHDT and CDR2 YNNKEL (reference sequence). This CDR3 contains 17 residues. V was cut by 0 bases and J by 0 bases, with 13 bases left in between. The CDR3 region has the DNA TGTGCCAGCAGCCAAGAACAGCTAGCGCTTAGCACAGATACGCAGTATTTT. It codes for CASSQEQLALSTDTQYF.

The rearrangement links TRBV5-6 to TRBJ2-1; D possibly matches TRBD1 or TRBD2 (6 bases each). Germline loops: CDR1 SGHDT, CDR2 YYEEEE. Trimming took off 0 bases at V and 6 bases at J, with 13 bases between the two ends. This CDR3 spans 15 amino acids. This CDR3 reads CASSLGLGGLNEQFF. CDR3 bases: TGTGCCAGCAGCTTGGGTCTAGGGGGACTCAATGAGCAGTTCTTC.

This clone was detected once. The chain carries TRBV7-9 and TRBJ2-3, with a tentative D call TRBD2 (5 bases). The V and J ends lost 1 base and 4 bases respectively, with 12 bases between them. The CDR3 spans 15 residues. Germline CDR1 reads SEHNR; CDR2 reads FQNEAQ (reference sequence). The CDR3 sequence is CASSLVQYGADTQYF. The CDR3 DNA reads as TGTGCCAGCAGCTTAGTCCAGTACGGGGCAGATACGCAGTATTTT.

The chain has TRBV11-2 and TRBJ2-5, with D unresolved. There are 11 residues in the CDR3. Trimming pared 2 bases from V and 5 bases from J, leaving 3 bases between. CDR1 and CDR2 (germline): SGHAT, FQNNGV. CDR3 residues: CASSLSETQYF. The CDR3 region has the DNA TGTGCCAGCAGCTTATCGGAGACCCAGTACTTC.

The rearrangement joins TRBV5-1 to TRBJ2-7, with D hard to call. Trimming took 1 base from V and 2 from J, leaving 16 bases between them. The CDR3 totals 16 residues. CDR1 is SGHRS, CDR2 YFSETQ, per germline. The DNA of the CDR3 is TGCGCCAGCAGCTTGCCTGGGTTGCGTCCAACCTACGAGCAGTACTTC. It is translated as CASSLPGLRPTYEQYF.

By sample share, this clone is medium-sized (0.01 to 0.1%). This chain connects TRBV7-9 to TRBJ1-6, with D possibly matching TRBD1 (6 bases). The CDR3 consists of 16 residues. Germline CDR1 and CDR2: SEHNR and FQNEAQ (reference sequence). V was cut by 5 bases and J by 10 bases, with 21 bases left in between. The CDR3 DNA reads TGTGCCAGCAGCCCCCCCGGGGGCGTTTACGGCTCACCCCTCCACTTT. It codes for CASSPPGGVYGSPLHF.

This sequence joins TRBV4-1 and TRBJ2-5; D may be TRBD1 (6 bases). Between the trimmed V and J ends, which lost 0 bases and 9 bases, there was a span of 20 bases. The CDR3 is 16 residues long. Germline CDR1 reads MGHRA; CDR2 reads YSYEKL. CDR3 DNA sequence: TGCGCCAGCAGCCAAGACGGCGGACCAGGGGTATCGTCCCAGTACTTC. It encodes CASSQDGGPGVSSQYF.

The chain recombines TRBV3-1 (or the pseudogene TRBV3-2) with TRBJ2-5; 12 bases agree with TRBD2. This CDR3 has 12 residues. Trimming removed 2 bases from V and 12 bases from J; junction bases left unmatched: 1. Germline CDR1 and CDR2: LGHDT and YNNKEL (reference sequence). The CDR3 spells CASSQRTSGEYF. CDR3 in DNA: TGTGCCAGCAGCCAACGGACTAGCGGGGAGTACTTC.

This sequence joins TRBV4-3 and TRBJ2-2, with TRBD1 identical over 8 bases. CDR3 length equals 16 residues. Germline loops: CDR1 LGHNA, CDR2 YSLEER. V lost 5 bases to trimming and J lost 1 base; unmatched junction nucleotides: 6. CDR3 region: CASSETGARNTGELFF. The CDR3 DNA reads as TGCGCCAGCAGCGAGACAGGGGCCAGGAACACCGGGGAGCTGTTTTTT.

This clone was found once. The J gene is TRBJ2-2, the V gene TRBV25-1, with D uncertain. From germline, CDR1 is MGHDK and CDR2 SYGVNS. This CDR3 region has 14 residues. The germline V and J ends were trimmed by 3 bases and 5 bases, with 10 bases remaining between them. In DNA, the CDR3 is TGTGCCAGCAGTGATGAGTATGAGACCGGGGAGCTGTTTTTT. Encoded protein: CASSDEYETGELFF. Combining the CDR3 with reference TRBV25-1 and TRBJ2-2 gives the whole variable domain EADIYQTPRYLVIGTGKKITLECSQTMGHDKMYWYQQDPGMELHLIHYSYGVNSTEKGDLSSESTVSRIRTEHFPLTLESARPSHTSQYLCASSDEYETGELFFGEGSRLTVL.

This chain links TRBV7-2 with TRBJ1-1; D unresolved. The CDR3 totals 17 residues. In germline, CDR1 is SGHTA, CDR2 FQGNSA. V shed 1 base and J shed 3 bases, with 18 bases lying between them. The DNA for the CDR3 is TGTGCCAGCAGCTTAGGAACGGTCGGCAGGCGGGACACTGAAGCTTTCTTT. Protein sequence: CASSLGTVGRRDTEAFF. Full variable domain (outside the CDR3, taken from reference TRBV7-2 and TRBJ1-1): GAGVSQSPSNKVTEKGKDVELRCDPISGHTALYWYRQSLGQGLEFLIYFQGNSAPDKSGLPSDRFSAERTGGSVSTLTIQRTQQEDSAVYLCASSLGTVGRRDTEAFFGQGTRLTVV.

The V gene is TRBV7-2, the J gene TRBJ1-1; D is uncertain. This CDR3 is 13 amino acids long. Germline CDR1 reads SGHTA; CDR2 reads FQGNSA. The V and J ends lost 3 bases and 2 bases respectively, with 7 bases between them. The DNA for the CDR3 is TGTGCCAGCAGCTTGTTAGACAACACTGAAGCTTTCTTT. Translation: CASSLLDNTEAFF.

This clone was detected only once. The CDR3, as DNA: TGTGCCAGCAGCACGACGGACAGGGGAAGCAATCAGCCCCAGCATTTT. Its translation is CASSTTDRGSNQPQHF. The chain uses TRBV7-8 and TRBJ1-5; 9 bases align to TRBD1. In germline, CDR1 is SGHVS, CDR2 FQNEAQ. CDR3 length: 16 residues. V gave up 5 bases and J gave up 1 base; unmatched junction bases: 6.

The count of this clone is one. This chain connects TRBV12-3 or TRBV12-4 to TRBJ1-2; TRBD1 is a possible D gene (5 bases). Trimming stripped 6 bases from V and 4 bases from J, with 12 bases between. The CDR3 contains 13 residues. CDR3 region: CASSPGGGYGYTF. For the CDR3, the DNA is TGTGCCAGCAGCCCGGGCGGGGGCTATGGCTACACCTTC.

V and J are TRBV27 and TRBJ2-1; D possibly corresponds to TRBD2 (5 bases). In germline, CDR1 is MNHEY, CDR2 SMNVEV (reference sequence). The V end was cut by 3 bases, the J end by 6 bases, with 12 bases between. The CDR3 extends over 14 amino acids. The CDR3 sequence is CASSLVGSPNEQFF. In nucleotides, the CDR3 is TGTGCCAGCAGTTTGGTTGGGAGTCCCAATGAGCAGTTCTTC.

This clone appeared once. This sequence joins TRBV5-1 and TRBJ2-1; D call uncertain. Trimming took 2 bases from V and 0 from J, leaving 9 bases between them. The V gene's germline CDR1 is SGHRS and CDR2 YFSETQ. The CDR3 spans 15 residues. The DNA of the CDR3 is TGCGCCAGCAGCTTTGGAACGAGCTCCTACAATGAGCAGTTCTTC. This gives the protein CASSFGTSSYNEQFF.

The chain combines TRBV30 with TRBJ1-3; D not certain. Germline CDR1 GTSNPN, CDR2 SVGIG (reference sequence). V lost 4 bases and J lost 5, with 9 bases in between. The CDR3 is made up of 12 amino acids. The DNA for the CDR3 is TGTGCCTGGAAACAAGGGAGAAACACCATATATTTT. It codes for CAWKQGRNTIYF.

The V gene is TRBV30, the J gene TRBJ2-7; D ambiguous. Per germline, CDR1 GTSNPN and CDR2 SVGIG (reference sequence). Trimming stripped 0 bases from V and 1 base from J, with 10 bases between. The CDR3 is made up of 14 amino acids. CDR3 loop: CAWSVSIPSYEQYF. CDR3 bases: TGTGCCTGGAGTGTCAGTATACCTTCCTACGAGCAGTACTTC.

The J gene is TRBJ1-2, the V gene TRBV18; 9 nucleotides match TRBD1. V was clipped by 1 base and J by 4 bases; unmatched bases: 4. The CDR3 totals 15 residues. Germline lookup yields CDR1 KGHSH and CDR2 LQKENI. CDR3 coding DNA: TGTGCCAGCTCACCACTGGGACAGGGAGCCTATGGCTACACCTTC. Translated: CASSPLGQGAYGYTF.

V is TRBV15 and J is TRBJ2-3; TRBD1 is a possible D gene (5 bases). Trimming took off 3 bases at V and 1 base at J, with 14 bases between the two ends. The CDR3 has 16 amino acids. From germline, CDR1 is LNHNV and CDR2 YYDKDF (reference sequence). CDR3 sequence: CATSSRSTERTDTQYF. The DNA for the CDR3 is TGTGCCACCAGCAGTAGGTCGACAGAGCGCACAGATACGCAGTATTTT.

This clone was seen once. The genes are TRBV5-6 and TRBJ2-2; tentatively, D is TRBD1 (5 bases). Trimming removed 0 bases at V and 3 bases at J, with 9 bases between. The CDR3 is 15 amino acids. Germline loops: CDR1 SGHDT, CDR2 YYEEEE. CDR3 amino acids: CASSLAREDTGELFF. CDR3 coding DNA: TGTGCCAGCAGCTTGGCCAGGGAAGACACCGGGGAGCTGTTTTTT.

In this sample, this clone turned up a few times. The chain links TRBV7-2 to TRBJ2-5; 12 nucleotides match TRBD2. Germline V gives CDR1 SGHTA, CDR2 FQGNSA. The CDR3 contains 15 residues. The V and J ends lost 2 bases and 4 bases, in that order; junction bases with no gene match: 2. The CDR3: CASSLLAGGRETQYF. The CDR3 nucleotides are TGTGCCAGCAGCTTACTAGCGGGGGGGCGAGAGACCCAGTACTTC.

CDR3 in amino acids: CASSNGGTGTENTEAFF. The CDR3, as DNA: TGTGCCAGCAGCAACGGGGGGACAGGAACGGAGAACACTGAAGCTTTCTTT. The chain employs TRBV21-1 and TRBJ1-1; the table's D gene call, TRBD1, was not cross checked with the DNA. TRBV21-1 represents a pseudogene. CDR3 length equals 17 residues.

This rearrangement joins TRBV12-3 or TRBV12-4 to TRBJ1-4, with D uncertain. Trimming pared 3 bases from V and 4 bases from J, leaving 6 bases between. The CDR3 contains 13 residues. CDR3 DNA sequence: TGTGCCAGCAGTTTGTCCCTTAATGAAAAACTGTTTTTT. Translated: CASSLSLNEKLFF.